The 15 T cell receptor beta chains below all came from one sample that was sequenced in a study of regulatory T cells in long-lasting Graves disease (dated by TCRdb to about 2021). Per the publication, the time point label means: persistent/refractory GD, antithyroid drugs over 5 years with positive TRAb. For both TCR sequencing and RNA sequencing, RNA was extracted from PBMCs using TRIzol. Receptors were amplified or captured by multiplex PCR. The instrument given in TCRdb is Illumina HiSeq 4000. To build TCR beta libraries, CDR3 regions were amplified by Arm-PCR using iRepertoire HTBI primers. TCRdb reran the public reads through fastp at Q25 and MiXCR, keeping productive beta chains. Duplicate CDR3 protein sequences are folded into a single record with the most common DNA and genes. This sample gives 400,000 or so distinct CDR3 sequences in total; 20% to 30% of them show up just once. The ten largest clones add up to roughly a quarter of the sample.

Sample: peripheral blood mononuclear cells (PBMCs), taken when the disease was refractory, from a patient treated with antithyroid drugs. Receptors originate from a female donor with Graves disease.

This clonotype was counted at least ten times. The chain's CDR3 is CSVAGGKGNQPQHF. The DNA for the CDR3 is TGCAGCGTTGCAGGGGGCAAGGGCAATCAGCCCCAGCATTTT. The rearrangement joins TRBV29-1 to TRBJ1-5, with TRBD1 identical over 8 bases. Germline-derived CDR1 and CDR2 are SQVTM and ANQGSEA. The CDR3 spans 14 residues. V shed 4 bases and J 2 bases; nucleotides not matched to a gene: 4. Full variable domain (rest looked up from reference TRBV29-1 and TRBJ1-5): SAVISQKPSRDICQRGTSLTIQCQVDSQVTMMFWYRQQPGQSLTLIATANQGSEATYESGFVIDKFPISRPNLTFSTLTVSNMSPEDSSIYLCSVAGGKGNQPQHFGDGTRLSIL.

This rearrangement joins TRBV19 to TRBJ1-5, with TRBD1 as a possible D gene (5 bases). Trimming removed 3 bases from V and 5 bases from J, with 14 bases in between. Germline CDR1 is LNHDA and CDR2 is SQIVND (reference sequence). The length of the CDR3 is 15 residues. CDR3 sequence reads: CASSIGRGPDQPQHF. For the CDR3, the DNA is TGTGCCAGTAGTATTGGGAGGGGTCCGGATCAGCCCCAGCATTTT.

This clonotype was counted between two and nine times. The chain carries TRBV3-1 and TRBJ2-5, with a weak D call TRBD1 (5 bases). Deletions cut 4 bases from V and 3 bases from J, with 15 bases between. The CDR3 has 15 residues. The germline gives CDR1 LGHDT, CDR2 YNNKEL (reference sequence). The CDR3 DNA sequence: TGTGCCAGCAGCCCTATAAGGGGTGGGGAAGAGACCCAGTACTTC. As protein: CASSPIRGGEETQYF.

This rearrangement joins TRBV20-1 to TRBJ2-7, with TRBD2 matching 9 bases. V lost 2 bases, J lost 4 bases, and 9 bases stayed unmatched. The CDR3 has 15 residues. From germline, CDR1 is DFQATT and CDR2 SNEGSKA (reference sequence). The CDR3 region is CSARSQREEIYEQYF. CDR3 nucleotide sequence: TGCAGTGCTAGAAGCCAGCGGGAGGAAATTTACGAGCAGTACTTC.

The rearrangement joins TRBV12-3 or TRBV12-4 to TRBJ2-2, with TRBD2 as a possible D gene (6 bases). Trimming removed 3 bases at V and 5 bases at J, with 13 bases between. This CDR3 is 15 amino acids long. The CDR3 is CASSLVIGGTGELFF. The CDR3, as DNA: TGTGCCAGCAGTTTGGTCATCGGGGGTACCGGGGAGCTGTTTTTT.

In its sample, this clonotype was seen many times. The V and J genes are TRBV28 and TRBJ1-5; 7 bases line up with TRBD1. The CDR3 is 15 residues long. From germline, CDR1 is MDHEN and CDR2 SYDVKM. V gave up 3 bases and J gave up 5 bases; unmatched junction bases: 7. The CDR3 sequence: CASSFARGVHQPQHF. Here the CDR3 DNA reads TGTGCCAGCAGTTTTGCCAGGGGGGTACATCAGCCCCAGCATTTT.

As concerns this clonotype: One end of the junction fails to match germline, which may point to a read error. CDR3 amino acids: CASSLAYAGVLFF. The CDR3 nucleotides read TGTGCCAGCAGTTTGGCCTACGCCGGGGTGCTGTTTTTT. The V call is TRBV28, the J call TRBJ2-2, with D perhaps matching TRBD2 (5 bases). The CDR3 covers 13 residues. CDR1 and CDR2 from the germline V gene are MDHEN and SYDVKM.

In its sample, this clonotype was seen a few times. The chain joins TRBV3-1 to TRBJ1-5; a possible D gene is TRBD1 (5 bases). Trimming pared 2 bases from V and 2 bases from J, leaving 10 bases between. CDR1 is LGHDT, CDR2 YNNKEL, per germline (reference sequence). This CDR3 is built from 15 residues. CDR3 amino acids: CASSQSGTGNQPQHF. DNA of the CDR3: TGTGCCAGCAGCCAATCAGGGACGGGCAATCAGCCCCAGCATTTT.

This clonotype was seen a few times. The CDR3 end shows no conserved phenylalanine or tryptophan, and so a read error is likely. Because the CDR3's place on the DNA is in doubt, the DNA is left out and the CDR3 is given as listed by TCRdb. The CDR3 loop is CAWSPRDAFLATSNFI. The genes are TRBV30 and TRBJ1-1; no check of the table's D call, TRBD1, against the DNA was made. The germline gives CDR1 GTSNPN, CDR2 SVGIG (reference sequence). The CDR3 totals 16 residues, both ends included.

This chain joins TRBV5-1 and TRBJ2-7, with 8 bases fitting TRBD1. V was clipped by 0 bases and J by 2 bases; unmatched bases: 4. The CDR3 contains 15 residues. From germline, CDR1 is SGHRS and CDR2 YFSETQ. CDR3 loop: CASSLGRDRPYEQYF. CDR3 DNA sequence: TGCGCCAGCAGCTTGGGAAGGGACAGGCCCTACGAGCAGTACTTC.

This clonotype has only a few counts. The CDR3 sequence: CASSLNPGDYGYTF. DNA for the CDR3: TGTGCCAGCAGCCTAAACCCGGGAGACTATGGCTACACCTTC. The chain has TRBV2 and TRBJ1-2, with D unresolved. In germline, CDR1 is SNHLY, CDR2 FYNNEI. The V end lost 6 bases, the J end lost 3 bases, and 14 bases lay between the germline ends. The CDR3 contains 14 residues.

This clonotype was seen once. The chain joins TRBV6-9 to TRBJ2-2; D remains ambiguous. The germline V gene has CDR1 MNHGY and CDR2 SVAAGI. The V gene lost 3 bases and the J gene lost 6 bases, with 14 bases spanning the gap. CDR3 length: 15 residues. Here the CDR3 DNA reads TGTGCCAGCAGTTACGAAGGGATGCGATCCGGGGAGCTGTTTTTT. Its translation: CASSYEGMRSGELFF.

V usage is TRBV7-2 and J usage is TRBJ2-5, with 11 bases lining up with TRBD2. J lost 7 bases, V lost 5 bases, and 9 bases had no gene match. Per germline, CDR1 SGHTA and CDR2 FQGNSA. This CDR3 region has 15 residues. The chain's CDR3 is CASSRTSGLPATQYF. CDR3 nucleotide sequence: TGTGCCAGCAGCCGGACTAGCGGGCTCCCGGCGACCCAGTACTTC.

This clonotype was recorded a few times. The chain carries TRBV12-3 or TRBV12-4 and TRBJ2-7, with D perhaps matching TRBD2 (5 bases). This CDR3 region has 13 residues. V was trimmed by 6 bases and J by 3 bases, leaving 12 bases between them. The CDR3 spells CASSFGESYEQYF. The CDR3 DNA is TGTGCCAGCAGCTTCGGGGAAAGCTACGAGCAGTACTTC.

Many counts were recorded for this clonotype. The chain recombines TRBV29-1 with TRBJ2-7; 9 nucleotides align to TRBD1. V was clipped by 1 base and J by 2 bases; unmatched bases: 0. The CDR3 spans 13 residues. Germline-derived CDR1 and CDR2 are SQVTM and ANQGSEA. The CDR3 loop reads CSVEGTGAYEQYF. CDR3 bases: TGCAGCGTTGAAGGGACAGGGGCCTACGAGCAGTACTTC.